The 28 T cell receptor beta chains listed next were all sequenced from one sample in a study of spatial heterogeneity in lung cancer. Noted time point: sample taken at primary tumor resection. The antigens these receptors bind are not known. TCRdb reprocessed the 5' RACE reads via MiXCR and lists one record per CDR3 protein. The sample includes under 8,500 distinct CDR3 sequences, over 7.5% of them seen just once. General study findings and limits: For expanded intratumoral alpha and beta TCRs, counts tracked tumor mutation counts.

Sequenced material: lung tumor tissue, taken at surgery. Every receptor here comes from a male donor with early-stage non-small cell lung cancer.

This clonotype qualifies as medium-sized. The CDR3 region has the DNA TGTGCCATCATCGGGGGAAACACCATATATTTT. This encodes CAIIGGNTIYF. The rearrangement uses TRBV10-3 and TRBJ1-3; D is uncertain. The V gene's germline CDR1 is ENHRY and CDR2 SYGVKD. There are 11 residues in the CDR3. The V end was cut by 7 bases, the J end by 4 bases, with 5 bases between.

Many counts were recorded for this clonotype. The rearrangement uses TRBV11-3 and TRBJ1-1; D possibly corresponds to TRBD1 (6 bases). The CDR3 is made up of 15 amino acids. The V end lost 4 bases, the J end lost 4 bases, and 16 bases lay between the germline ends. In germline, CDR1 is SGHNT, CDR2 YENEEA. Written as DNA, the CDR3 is TGTGCCAGCAGCTCCGGACCCGCCAGGGGCACTGAAGCTTTCTTT. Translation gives CASSSGPARGTEAFF.

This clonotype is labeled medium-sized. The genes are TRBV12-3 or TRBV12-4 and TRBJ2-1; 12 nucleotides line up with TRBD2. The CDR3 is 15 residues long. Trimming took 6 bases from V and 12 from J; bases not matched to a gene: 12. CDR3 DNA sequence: TGTGCCAGCAGACCCACTAGCGGGAGGCGCTGGGGGCAGTTCTTC. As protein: CASRPTSGRRWGQFF.

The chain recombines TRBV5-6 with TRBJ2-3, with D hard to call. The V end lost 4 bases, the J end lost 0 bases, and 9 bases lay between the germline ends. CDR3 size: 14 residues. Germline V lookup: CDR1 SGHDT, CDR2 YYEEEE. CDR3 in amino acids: CASSPLGSTDTQYF. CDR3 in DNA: TGTGCCAGCAGCCCTTTGGGAAGCACAGATACGCAGTATTTT.

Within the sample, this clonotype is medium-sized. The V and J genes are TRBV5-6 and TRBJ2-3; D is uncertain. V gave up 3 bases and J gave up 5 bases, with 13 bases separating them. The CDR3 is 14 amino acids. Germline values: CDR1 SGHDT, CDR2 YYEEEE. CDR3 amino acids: CASSSPVRGDTQYF. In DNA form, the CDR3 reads TGTGCCAGCAGCTCGCCGGTGCGAGGAGATACGCAGTATTTT.

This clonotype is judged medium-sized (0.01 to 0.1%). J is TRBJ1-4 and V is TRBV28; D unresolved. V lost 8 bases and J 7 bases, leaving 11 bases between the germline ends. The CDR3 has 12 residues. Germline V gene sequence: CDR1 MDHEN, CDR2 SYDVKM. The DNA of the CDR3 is TGTGCCAGCCAGTCCAGGATTGAAAAACTGTTTTTT. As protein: CASQSRIEKLFF.

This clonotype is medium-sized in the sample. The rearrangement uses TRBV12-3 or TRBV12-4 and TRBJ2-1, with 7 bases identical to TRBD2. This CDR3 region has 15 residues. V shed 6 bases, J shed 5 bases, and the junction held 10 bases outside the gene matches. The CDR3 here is CASSFASGRNNEQFF. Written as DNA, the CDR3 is TGTGCCAGCAGCTTCGCTAGCGGAAGAAACAATGAGCAGTTCTTC.

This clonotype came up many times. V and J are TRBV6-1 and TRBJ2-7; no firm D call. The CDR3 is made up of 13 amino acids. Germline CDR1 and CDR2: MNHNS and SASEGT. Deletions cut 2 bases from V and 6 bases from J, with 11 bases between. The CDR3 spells CASSELYSAEQYV. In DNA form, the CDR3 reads TGTGCCAGCAGTGAACTCTACAGTGCCGAGCAGTACGTC.

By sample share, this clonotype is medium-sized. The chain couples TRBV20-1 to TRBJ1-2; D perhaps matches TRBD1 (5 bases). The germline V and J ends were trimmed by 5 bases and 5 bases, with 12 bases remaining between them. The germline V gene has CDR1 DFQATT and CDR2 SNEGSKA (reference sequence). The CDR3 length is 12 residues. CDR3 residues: CSASREGYGYTF. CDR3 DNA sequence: TGCAGTGCTTCTCGGGAGGGGTATGGCTACACCTTC.

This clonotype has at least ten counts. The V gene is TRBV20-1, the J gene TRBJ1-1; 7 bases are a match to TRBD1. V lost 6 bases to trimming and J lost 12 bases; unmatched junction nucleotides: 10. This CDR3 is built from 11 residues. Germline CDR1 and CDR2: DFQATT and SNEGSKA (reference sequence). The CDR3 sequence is CSATPRGNPFF. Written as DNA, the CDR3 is TGCAGTGCCACTCCCAGGGGGAATCCTTTCTTT.

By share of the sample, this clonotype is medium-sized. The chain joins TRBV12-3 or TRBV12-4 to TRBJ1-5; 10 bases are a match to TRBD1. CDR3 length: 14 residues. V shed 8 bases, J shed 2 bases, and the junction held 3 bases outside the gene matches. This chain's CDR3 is CASAGTGGNQPQHF. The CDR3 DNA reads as TGTGCCAGCGCCGGGACAGGGGGCAATCAGCCCCAGCATTTT.

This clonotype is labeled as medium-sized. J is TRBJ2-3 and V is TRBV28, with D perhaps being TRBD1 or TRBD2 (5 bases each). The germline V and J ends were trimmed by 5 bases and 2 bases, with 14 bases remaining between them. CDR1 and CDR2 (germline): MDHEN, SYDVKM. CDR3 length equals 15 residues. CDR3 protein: CASSETGAPTDTQYF. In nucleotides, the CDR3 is TGTGCCAGCAGTGAAACCGGGGCCCCCACAGATACGCAGTATTTT.

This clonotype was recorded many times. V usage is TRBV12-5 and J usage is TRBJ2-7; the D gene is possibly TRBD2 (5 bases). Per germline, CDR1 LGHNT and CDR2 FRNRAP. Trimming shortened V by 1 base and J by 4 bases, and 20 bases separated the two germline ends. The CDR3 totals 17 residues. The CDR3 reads CASGLGISGKRPYEQYV. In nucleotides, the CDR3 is TGTGCTAGTGGTTTGGGTATATCCGGGAAACGACCTTACGAGCAGTACGTC.

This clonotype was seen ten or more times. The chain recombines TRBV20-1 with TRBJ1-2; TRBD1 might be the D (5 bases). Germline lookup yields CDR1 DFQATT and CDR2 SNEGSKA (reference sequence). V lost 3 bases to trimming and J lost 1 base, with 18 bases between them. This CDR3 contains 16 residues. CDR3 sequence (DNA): TGCAGTGCTAGGGACGACCGGGACGCCCTTAACTATGGCTACACCTTC. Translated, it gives CSARDDRDALNYGYTF.

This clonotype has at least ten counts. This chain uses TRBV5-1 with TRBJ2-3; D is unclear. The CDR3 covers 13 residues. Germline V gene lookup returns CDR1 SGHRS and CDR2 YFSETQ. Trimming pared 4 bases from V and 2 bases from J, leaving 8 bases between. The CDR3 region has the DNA TGCGCCAGCAGCAACCCCTCCACAGATACGCAGTATTTT. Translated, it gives CASSNPSTDTQYF. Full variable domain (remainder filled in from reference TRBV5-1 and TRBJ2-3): KAGVTQTPRYLIKTRGQQVTLSCSPISGHRSVSWYQQTPGQGLQFLFEYFSETQRNKGNFPGRFSGRQFSNSRSEMNVSTLELGDSALYLCASSNPSTDTQYFGPGTRLTVL.

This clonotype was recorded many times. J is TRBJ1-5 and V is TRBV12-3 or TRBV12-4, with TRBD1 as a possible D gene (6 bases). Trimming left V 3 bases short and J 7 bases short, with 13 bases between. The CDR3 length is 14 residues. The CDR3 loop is CASSFGAGAQPQHF. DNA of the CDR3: TGTGCCAGCAGTTTCGGGGCAGGGGCACAGCCCCAGCATTTT.

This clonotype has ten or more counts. The chain's CDR3 is CASIRGAGLFNEQFF. The CDR3 DNA sequence: TGTGCCAGCATCCGCGGGGCAGGGTTGTTCAATGAGCAGTTCTTC. The rearrangement uses TRBV28 and TRBJ2-1, with D possibly TRBD2 on 6 matching bases. This CDR3 has 15 amino acids. Germline V gives CDR1 MDHEN, CDR2 SYDVKM. V was shortened by 7 bases and J by 6 bases, with 19 bases between the two germline ends.

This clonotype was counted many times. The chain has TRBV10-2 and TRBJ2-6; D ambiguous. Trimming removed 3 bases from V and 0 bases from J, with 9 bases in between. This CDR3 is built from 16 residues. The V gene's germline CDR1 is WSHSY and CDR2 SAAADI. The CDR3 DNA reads TGCGCCAGCAGTGAAGTCGGCTTCTCTGGGGCCAACGTCCTGACTTTC. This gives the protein CASSEVGFSGANVLTF.

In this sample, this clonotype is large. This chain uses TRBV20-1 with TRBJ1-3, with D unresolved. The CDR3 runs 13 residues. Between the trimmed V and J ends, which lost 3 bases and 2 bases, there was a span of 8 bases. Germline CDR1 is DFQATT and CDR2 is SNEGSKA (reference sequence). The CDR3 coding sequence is TGCAGTGCTAGTGCAGGAGCTGGAAACACCATATATTTT. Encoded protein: CSASAGAGNTIYF.

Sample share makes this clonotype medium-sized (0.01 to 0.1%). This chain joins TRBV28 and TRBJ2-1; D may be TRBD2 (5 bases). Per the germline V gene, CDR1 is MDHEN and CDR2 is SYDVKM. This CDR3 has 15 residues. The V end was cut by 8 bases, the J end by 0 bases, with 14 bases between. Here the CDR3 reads CASSRVVPSYNEQFF. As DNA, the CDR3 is TGTGCCAGCTCGAGGGTAGTCCCCTCCTACAATGAGCAGTTCTTC.

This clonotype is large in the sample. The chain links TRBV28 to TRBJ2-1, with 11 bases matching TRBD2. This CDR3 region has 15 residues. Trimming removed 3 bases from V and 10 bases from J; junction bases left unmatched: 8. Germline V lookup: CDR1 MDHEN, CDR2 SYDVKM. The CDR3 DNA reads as TGTGCCAGCAGTTTCGGTAGCGGGAGGGCAGACGAGCAGTTCTTC. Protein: CASSFGSGRADEQFF. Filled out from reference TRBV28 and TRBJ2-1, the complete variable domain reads DVKVTQSSRYLVKRTGEKVFLECVQDMDHENMFWYRQDPGLGLRLIYFSYDVKMKEKGDIPEGYSVSREKKERFSLILESASTNQTSMYLCASSFGSGRADEQFFGPGTRLTVL.

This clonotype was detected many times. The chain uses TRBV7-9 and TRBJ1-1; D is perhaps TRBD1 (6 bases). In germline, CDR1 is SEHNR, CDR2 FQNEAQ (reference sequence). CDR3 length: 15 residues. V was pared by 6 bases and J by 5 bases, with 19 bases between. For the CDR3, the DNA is TGTGCCAGCAGATCGCCGGGACACTTGCTAACTGAAGCTTTCTTT. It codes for CASRSPGHLLTEAFF. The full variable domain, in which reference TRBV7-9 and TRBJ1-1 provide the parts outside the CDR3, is DTGVSQNPRHKITKRGQNVTFRCDPISEHNRLYWYRQTLGQGPEFLTYFQNEAQLEKSRLLSDRFSAERPKGSFSTLEIQRTEQGDSAMYLCASRSPGHLLTEAFFGQGTRLTVV.

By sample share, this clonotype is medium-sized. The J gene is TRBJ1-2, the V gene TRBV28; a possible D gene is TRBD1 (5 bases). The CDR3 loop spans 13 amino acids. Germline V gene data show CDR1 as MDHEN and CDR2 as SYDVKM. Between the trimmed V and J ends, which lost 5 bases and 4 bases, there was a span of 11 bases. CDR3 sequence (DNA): TGTGCCAGCAGTACCGGGACCTTCTATGGCTACACCTTC. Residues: CASSTGTFYGYTF.

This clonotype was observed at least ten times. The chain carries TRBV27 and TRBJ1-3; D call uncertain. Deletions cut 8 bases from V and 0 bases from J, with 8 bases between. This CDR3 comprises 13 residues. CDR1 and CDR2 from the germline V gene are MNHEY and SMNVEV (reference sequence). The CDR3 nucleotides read TGTGCCAGCTCCATTAACTCTGGAAACACCATATATTTT. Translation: CASSINSGNTIYF.

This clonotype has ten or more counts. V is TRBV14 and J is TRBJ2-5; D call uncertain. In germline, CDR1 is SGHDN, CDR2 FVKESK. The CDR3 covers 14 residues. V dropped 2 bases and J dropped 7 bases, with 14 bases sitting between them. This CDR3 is CASSQMGILGTQYF. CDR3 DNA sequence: TGTGCCAGCAGCCAAATGGGAATCCTAGGGACCCAGTACTTC.

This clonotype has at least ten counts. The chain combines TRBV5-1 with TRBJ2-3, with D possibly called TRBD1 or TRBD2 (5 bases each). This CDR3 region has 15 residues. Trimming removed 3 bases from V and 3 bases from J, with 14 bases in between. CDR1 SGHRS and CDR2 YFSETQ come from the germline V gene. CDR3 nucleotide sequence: TGCGCCAGCAGCTCACTGGGACGTGCTACAGATACGCAGTATTTT. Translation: CASSSLGRATDTQYF. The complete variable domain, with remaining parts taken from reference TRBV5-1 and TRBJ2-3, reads KAGVTQTPRYLIKTRGQQVTLSCSPISGHRSVSWYQQTPGQGLQFLFEYFSETQRNKGNFPGRFSGRQFSNSRSEMNVSTLELGDSALYLCASSSLGRATDTQYFGPGTRLTVL.

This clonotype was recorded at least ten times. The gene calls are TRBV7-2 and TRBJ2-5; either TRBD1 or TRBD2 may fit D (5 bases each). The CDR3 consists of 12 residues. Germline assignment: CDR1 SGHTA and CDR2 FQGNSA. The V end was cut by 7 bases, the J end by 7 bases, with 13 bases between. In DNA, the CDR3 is TGTGCCAGCATCAAAGGGGCGGGGACCCAGTACTTC. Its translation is CASIKGAGTQYF.

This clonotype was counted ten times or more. Written as DNA, the CDR3 is TGTGCCAGCAGCCCAGGGAGCGGGGGGGGCTCCTACGAGCAGTACGTC. It codes for CASSPGSGGGSYEQYV. V and J are TRBV3-1 and TRBJ2-7, with TRBD2 matching over 10 bases. The V segment lost 4 bases and the J segment 0 bases; nucleotides outside the gene matches: 6. The CDR3 has 16 amino acids. Germline values: CDR1 LGHDT, CDR2 YNNKEL (reference sequence).